This T cell receptor beta chain was identified in a study of blood T cell repertoires in COVID-19. At the level of the study: COVID-19 samples from acute and convalescent phases originated in the United States, Italy and Spain. T cells, B-cell-depleted T cells, or PBMCs provided the cDNA or gDNA that served as material.

The ends lost 4 bases at V and 7 bases at J; junction bases unmatched: 6. The CDR3 sequence is 14 residues long. The V gene's germline CDR1 is KGHSH and CDR2 LQKENI. Assignment of participants to cohorts was predicated upon participant-reported clinical history. Per the original data handling: For nucleated cells, counts were estimated from reference gene primer amplification. This table comes from immunoSEQ multiplex PCR, and its TCRdb copy is limited to in-frame clones, with some not included. V and J calls and clone size follow that table, whereas D and trimming were derived from the DNA. The sample includes about 210,000 clones, around 86% of them seen just once.

This receptor was taken from a man aged 35-49 years with acute COVID-19. Sequenced input: PBMCs or T cells enriched from blood (not recorded which). V and J are TRBV18 and TRBJ1-5; TRBD1 agrees at 8 bases. The CDR3 here is CASSLDRGRQPQHF. The CDR3 nucleotides are TGTGCCAGCTCACTTGACAGGGGCCGGCAGCCCCAGCATTTT.